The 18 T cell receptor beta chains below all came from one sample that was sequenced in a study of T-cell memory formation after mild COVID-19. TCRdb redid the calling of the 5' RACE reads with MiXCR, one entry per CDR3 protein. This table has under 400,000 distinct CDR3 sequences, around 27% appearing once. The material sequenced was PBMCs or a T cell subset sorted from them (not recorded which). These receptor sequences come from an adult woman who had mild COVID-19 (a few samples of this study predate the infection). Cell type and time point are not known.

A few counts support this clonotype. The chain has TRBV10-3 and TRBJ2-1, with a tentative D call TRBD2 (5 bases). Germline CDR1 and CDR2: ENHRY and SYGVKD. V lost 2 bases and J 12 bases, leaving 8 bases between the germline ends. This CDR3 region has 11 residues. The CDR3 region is CAISERDLQFF. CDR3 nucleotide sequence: TGTGCCATCAGTGAGCGGGATTTGCAGTTCTTC.

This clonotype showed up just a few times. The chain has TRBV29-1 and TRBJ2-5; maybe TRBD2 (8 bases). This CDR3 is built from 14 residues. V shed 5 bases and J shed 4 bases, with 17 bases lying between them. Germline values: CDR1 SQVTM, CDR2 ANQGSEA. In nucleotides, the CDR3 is TGCAGCGTTAGAAAGGGGGCGGGAGGAGAGACCCAGTACTTC. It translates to CSVRKGAGGETQYF.

CDR3 sequence: CASSPGPAGELFF. CDR3 in DNA: TGTGCCAGCAGTCCCGGCCCAGCAGGGGAGCTGTTTTTT. The V gene is TRBV12-3 or TRBV12-4, the J gene TRBJ2-2; D uncertain. Deletions cut 5 bases from V and 8 bases from J, with 12 bases between. The CDR3 is 13 residues long.

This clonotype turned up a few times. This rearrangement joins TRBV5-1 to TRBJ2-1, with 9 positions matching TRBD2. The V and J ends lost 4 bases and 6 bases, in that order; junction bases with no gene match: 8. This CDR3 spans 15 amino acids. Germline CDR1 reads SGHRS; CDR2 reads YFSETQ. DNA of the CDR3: TGCGCCAGCAGCGCAGCGGGAGGCCACTCCAATGAGCAGTTCTTC. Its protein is CASSAAGGHSNEQFF.

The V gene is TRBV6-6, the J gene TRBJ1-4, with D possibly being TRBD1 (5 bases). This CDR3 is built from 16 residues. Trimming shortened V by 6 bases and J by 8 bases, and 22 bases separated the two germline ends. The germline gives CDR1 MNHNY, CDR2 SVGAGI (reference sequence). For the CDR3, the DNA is TGTGCCAGCAGCCCTCCGGATGAGGGGCCCGGAGAAAAACTGTTTTTT. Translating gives CASSPPDEGPGEKLFF.

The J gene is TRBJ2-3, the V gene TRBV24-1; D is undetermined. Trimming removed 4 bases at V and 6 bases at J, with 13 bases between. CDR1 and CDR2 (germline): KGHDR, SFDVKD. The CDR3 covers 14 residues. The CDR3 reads CATSDPAGRDTQYF. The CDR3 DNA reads TGTGCCACCAGTGACCCCGCCGGACGGGATACGCAGTATTTT.

CDR3 nucleotide sequence: TGTGCCAGCAGTGAATACGTAGGTTCACCCCTCCACTTT. Translating it yields CASSEYVGSPLHF. The V gene is TRBV25-1, the J gene TRBJ1-6; no clear D. Germline V gives CDR1 MGHDK, CDR2 SYGVNS. V lost 0 bases, J lost 9 bases, and 6 bases lay in between. The CDR3 extends over 13 amino acids.

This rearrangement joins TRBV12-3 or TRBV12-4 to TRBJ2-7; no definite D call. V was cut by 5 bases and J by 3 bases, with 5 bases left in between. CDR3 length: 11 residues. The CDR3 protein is CASSKSYEQYF. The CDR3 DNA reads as TGTGCCAGCAGTAAAAGCTACGAGCAGTACTTC.

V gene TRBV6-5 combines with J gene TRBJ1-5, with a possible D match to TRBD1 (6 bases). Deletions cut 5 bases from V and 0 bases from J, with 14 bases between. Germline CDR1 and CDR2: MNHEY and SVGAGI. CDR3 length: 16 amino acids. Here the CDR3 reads CASSDRRTVSNQPQHF. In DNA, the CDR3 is TGTGCCAGCAGTGACCGTAGGACAGTTAGCAATCAGCCCCAGCATTTT.

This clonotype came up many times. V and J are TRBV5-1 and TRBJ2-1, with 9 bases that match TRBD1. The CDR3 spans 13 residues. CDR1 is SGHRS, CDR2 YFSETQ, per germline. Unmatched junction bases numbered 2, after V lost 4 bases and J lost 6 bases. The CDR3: CASSRTGVNEQFF. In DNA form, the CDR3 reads TGCGCCAGCAGCCGGACAGGGGTCAATGAGCAGTTCTTC.

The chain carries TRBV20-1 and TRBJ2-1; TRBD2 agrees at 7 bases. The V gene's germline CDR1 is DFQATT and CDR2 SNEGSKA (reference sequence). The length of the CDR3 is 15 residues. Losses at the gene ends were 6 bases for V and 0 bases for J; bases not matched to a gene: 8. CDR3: CSARSRDYSYNEQFF. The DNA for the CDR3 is TGCAGTGCCCGAAGCCGGGACTACTCCTACAATGAGCAGTTCTTC.

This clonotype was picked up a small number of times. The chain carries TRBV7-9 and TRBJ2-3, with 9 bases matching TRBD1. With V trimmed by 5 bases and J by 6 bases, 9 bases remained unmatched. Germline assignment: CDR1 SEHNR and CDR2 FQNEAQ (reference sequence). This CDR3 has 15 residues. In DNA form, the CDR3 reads TGTGCCAGCAGCCAAAGGACAGGGGTCTGGGATACGCAGTATTTT. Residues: CASSQRTGVWDTQYF.

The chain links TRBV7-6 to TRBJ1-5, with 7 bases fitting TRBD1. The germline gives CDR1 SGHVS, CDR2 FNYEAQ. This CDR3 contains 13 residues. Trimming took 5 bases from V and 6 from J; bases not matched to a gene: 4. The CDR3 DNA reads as TGTGCCAGCAGCCCCCGACAGGGTCAGCCCCAGCATTTT. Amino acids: CASSPRQGQPQHF.

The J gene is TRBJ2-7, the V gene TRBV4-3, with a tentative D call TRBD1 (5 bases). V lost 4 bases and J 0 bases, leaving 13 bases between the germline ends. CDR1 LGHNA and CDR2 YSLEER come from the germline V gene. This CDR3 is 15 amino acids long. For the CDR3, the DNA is TGCGCCAGCAGCCCCGCCGTAGGGGCCTCCTACGAGCAGTACTTC. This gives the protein CASSPAVGASYEQYF.

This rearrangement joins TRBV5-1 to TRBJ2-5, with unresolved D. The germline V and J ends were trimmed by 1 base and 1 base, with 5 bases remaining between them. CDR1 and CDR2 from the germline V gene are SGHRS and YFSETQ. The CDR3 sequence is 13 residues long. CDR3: CASSLFRQETQYF. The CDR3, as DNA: TGCGCCAGCAGCTTGTTTCGCCAAGAGACCCAGTACTTC.

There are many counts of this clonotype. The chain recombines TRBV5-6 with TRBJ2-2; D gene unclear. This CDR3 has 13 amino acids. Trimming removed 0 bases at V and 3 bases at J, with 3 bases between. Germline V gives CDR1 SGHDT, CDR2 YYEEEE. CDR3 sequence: CASSLVDTGELFF. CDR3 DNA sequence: TGTGCCAGCAGCTTGGTAGACACCGGGGAGCTGTTTTTT.

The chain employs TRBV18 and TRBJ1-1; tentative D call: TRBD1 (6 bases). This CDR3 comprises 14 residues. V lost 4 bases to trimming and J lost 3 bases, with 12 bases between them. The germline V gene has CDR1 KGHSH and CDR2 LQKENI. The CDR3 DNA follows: TGTGCCAGCTCACTCCCGACAGGATACACTGAAGCTTTCTTT. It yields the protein CASSLPTGYTEAFF.

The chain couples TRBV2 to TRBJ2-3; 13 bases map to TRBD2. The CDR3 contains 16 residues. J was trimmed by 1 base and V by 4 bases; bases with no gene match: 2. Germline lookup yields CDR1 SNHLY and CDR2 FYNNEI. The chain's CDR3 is CASSAGLAGGTDTQYF. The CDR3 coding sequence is TGTGCCAGCAGTGCTGGACTAGCGGGGGGCACAGATACGCAGTATTTT.